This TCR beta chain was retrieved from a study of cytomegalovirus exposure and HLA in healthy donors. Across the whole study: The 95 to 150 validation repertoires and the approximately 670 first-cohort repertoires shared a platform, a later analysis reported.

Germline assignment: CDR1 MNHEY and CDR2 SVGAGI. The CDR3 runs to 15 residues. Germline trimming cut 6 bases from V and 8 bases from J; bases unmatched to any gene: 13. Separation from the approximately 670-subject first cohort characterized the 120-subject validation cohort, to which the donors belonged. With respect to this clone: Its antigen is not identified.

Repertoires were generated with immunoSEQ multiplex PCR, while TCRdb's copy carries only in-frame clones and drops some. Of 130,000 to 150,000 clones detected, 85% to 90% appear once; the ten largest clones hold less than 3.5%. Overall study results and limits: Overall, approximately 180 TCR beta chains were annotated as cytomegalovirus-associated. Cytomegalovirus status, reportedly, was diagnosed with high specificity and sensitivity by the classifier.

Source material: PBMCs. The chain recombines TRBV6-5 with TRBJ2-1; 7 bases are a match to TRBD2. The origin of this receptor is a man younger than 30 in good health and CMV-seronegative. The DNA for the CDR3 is TGTGCCAGCAGCCCTGTTCAGCGGGGAGGCTATGAGCAGTTCTTC. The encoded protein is CASSPVQRGGYEQFF.